What follows are 8 T cell receptor beta chains derived from one specimen sequenced in a study of blood T cell repertoires in COVID-19. TCRdb's table, derived via immunoSEQ multiplex PCR, lists solely in-frame clones and lacks some. The sample lists 170,000 or so clones, about 87% occurring once. What was sequenced was peripheral blood. The source of these receptors is an older woman with COVID-19, enrolled during active disease.

The rearrangement uses TRBV10-3 and TRBJ2-5, with TRBD2 as a possible D gene (5 bases). Germline V lookup: CDR1 ENHRY, CDR2 SYGVKD. CDR3 length equals 14 residues. Trimming pared 3 bases from V and 6 bases from J, leaving 14 bases between. Here the CDR3 reads CAISDLVGVKTQYF. For the CDR3, the DNA is TGTGCCATCAGTGATTTGGTGGGAGTGAAGACCCAGTACTTC.

The V and J genes are TRBV20-1 and TRBJ2-1; TRBD2 matches 11 bases. Per germline, CDR1 DFQATT and CDR2 SNEGSKA (reference sequence). J was trimmed by 7 bases and V by 3 bases; bases with no gene match: 11. This CDR3 region has 16 residues. CDR3 DNA sequence: TGCAGTGCTAGTGGGATACTAGCGGGAGTGGTGAATGAGCAGTTCTTC. Translating gives CSASGILAGVVNEQFF.

This clone was seen only a few times. The chain recombines TRBV7-8 with TRBJ2-7; 9 nucleotides align to TRBD1. CDR1 is SGHVS, CDR2 FQNEAQ, per germline. With 8 bases clipped from V and 3 bases from J, the junction kept 2 bases outside the gene matches. The CDR3 is made up of 12 amino acids. Here the CDR3 reads CASWGQGYEQYF. CDR3 nucleotides: TGTGCCAGCTGGGGACAGGGCTACGAGCAGTACTTC.

The rearrangement joins TRBV25-1 to TRBJ2-7, with 7 nucleotides matching TRBD1. The germline V gene encodes CDR1 MGHDK and CDR2 SYGVNS. CDR3 length: 15 amino acids. V lost 8 bases and J lost 1; bases outside the gene matches: 11. CDR3 DNA: TGTGCCAGCGCCGAGTCGGGACAGAGTTCCTACGAGCAGTACTTC. Translated, it gives CASAESGQSSYEQYF.

This chain connects TRBV18 to TRBJ2-7; the D gene is possibly TRBD1 (6 bases). This CDR3 has 15 residues. Germline V gives CDR1 KGHSH, CDR2 LQKENI. Between the trimmed V and J ends, which lost 2 bases and 0 bases, there was a span of 11 bases. CDR3 in DNA: TGTGCCAGCTCACCAGGACAGTCAAGCTCCTACGAGCAGTACTTC. Translating gives CASSPGQSSSYEQYF.

The rearrangement joins TRBV5-1 to TRBJ2-7, with D hard to call. Trimming took off 1 base at V and 5 bases at J, with 13 bases between the two ends. Looked up from germline, CDR1 is SGHRS and CDR2 is YFSETQ. The CDR3 is made up of 14 amino acids. The CDR3 DNA reads as TGCGCCAGCAGCTTGCCTCAGGCGCCAGACGAGCAGTACTTC. Translation: CASSLPQAPDEQYF.

The gene calls are TRBV21-1 and TRBJ2-7; TRBD1 reflects the table's D call only, with no check against the DNA. TRBV21-1 is described as a pseudogene. The CDR3 extends over 16 amino acids. The chain's CDR3 is CASRHPSQTETYEQYF. The CDR3 DNA is TGTGCCAGCAGACACCCCTCCCAGACAGAGACCTACGAGCAGTACTTC.

This rearrangement joins TRBV2 to TRBJ2-7; D is unresolved. CDR1 and CDR2 (germline): SNHLY, FYNNEI. The V end was cut by 7 bases, the J end by 6 bases, with 13 bases between. The CDR3 totals 12 residues. In DNA, the CDR3 is TGTGCCAGCATCCAGAACGGGTTCGAGCAGTACTTC. This gives the protein CASIQNGFEQYF. The whole variable domain, filled in from reference TRBV2 and TRBJ2-7, reads EPEVTQTPSHQVTQMGQEVILRCVPISNHLYFYWYRQILGQKVEFLVSFYNNEISEKSEIFDDQFSVERPDGSNFTLKIRSTKLEDSAMYFCASIQNGFEQYFGPGTRLTVT.